Given below is one TCR beta chain in context. Its antigen is not yet known. No clone much larger than this one lies a single base away; base qualities are absent. This sample includes further DNA sequences coding for the same CDR3. Taken with the paper, the label for time point translates to: baseline before first vaccination. Vaccinee samples were obtained from the UK trials COV001 and COV002, which included a single-blind randomized controlled phase 2/3 trial of AZD1222 (ChAdOx1 nCoV-19) in healthy adults. For TCRbeta chain sequencing, PBMC samples were collected from trial participants at day 0 and at day 28 after the second dose. CDR1 and CDR2 are drawn from the germline V gene: SGHRS, YFSETQ. For this chain, trimming is 4 bases at the V end and 0 bases at the J end, and the number of junction bases without a gene match is 4. The CDR3 starts with the cysteine, ends with the phenylalanine, and has 14 residues. Of the read, only the CDR3 DNA is kept; its 42 bases are in frame from base 1.

The CDR3 regions of human TCRbeta chains were analyzed by immunosequencing. The study's own analysis went as follows. Repertoire TCRs were matched against a reference library of SARS-CoV-2-specific TCRs generated with the MIRA antigen-specificity platform. Breadth was defined as the fraction of unique TCRs that were SARS-CoV-2-associated, and depth was defined as the fraction of total T cells that were SARS-CoV-2-associated. Each spike-specific TCR was assigned to its reactive spike region and to a CD4 or CD8 class using the MIRA data. Log10-transformed breadth and depth values were compared by one-way ANOVA with Sidak's multiple comparisons tests. TCRdb re-hosts the immuneACCESS table, in-frame sequences only. Its copies lack some clones; in the studies checked, an unresolved V gene accounts for under half of them, and the cause for the rest is not known. Clone size and V and J calls were adopted from that table, with D and trimming inferred from the DNA. The sample contains 95,000 to 150,000 clones, roughly 86% of them found a single time. Of the sample, 4.4% falls within the top ten clones.

The source of the sample is a study of T cell responses to AZD1222 COVID-19 vaccine (dated by TCRdb to the early 2020s). Broadly, across the study: AZD1222 recipients whose second dose came at about 4 weeks and those whose second dose came at about 12 weeks were combined into one group, since spike-specific TCR depth and breadth did not differ between the two schedules. A total of about 230 trial participants underwent TCR sequencing, of whom about 210 received two doses of AZD1222 and about 26 received two doses of the MenACWY control vaccine. Trial participants were enrolled by age into subgroups of 18-55, 56-69 and 70-plus years, and about 150, 27 and 61 TCR-sequenced participants, respectively, were included in these subgroups. Results and caveats for the whole study, not just this receptor: Vaccine-associated CD4 TCRs spanned the whole spike protein, with dominant responses in regions 160-218 and 743-854. Conclusions about previously exposed vaccinees are limited, since just a handful of AZD1222 recipients were seropositive for SARS-CoV-2 at baseline. The 56-69-year group was small, and its depth increase did not reach significance, likely because of low power. Because no day 14 peak-response samples were available, repertoires were characterized only after the peak T cell response. Participants were mostly white British, with more females than males. The authors suggested clonal diversity may have been underestimated. Epitopes outside the regions mutated in the B.1.351 and B.1.1.7 variants were reportedly recognized by nearly half of the unique spike-specific TCRs. A significant rise in spike-specific TCR breadth and depth was observed after two AZD1222 doses relative to day 0 and relative to MenACWY recipients.

The chain couples TRBV5-1 to TRBJ2-7, with 7 bases in between that match TRBD1. This TCR was recovered from an adult in good health. The sequencing here drew on peripheral blood, taken on day 0 of AZD1222 vaccination. The sequenced DNA is TGCGCCAGCAGCCTGACAGGGAGCTCCTACGAGCAGTACTTC. The resulting protein is CASSLTGSSYEQYF. With the rest looked up from the reference TRBV5-1 and TRBJ2-7 genes rather than sequenced, the full variable domain is KAGVTQTPRYLIKTRGQQVTLSCSPISGHRSVSWYQQTPGQGLQFLFEYFSETQRNKGNFPGRFSGRQFSNSRSEMNVSTLELGDSALYLCASSLTGSSYEQYFGPGTRLTVT.